This entry describes one TCR beta chain. The record originates from a study of blood T cell repertoires in COVID-19. The wider study: Acute and convalescent COVID-19 samples came from the United States, Italy and Spain. The cDNA or gDNA used as material had been derived from T cells, B-cell-depleted T cells, or PBMCs.

As handled by the study authors: Estimates of nucleated cell counts were drawn from the amplification of reference gene primers. The repertoire was sequenced with immunoSEQ multiplex PCR; TCRdb's copy has only in-frame clones and lacks some. Clone size and the V and J calls come from that table; the DNA yielded D and trimming. The repertoire consists of 120,000 to 150,000 clones, with approximately 80% occurring once and the leading ten covering 8% to 10%. V lost 0 bases and J lost 4, with 9 bases in between. Germline V gene lookup returns CDR1 SGHAT and CDR2 FQNNGV. The length of the CDR3 is 14 residues.

The V and J genes are TRBV11-2 and TRBJ1-1; D uncertain. The source of this sequence is a woman of 80 years or more in a cohort sampled during active or convalescent COVID-19. Source material: peripheral blood. This chain's CDR3 is CASSLDRTGTEAFF. The CDR3 DNA reads as TGTGCCAGCAGCTTAGATCGCACCGGCACTGAAGCTTTCTTT.